This TCR beta chain was observed in a study of OX40 agonist ivuxolimab in advanced cancers. Findings and limits, study-wide: Researchers report that CD8+ T cells had, on average, more expanded clones than CD4+. With doses of 0.1 to 3.0 mg/kg, CD4+ and CD8+ blood T cells had undergone clonal expansion by week 6.

The data were produced by immunoSEQ multiplex PCR, yet TCRdb's version contains in-frame clones alone and is incomplete. This sample has around 84,000 clones, with just under 95% found just once. As to this clone: Its matching antigen is unknown.

V trimming: 0 bases; J trimming: 2 bases; junction bases outside the gene matches: 4. Germline V lookup: CDR1 SGHAT, CDR2 FQDESV (reference sequence). There are 16 residues in the CDR3. Autoimmune disease history or systemic immunosuppression excluded patients. The TCR sequence derives from an adult with an advanced solid tumor such as melanoma, head and neck, liver or kidney cancer. This chain connects TRBV11-1 to TRBJ2-5; the match to TRBD1 covers 9 bases. The specimen comprised CD4+ or CD8+ T cells sorted from blood, sampled in a trial of the OX40 agonist ivuxolimab. The chain's CDR3 is CASSLADRGRQETQYF. In DNA, the CDR3 is TGTGCCAGCAGCTTAGCTGACAGGGGGAGGCAAGAGACCCAGTACTTC. The entire variable domain, with the rest obtained from reference TRBV11-1 and TRBJ2-5, is as follows: EAEVAQSPRYKITEKSQAVAFWCDPISGHATLYWYRQILGQGPELLVQFQDESVVDDSQLPKDRFSAERLKGVDSTLKIQPAELGDSAMYLCASSLADRGRQETQYFGPGTRLLVL.